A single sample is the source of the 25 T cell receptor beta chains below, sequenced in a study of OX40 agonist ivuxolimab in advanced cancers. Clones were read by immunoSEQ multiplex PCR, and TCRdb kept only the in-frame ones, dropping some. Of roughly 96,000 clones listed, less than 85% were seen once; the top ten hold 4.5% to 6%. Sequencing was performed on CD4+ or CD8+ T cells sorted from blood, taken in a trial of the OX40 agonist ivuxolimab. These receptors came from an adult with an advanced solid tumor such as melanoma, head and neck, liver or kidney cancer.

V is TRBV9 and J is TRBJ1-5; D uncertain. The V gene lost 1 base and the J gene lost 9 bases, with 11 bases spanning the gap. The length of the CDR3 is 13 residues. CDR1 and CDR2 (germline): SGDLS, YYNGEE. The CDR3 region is CASSVQDGGPQHF. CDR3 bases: TGTGCCAGCAGCGTACAGGACGGCGGGCCCCAGCATTTT.

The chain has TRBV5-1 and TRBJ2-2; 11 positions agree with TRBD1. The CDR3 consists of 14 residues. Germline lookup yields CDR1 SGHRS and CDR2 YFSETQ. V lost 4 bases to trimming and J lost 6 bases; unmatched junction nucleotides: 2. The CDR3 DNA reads TGCGCCAGCAGCGTGGGACAGGGGGCCGGGGAGCTGTTTTTT. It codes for CASSVGQGAGELFF. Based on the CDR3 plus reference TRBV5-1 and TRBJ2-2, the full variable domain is KAGVTQTPRYLIKTRGQQVTLSCSPISGHRSVSWYQQTPGQGLQFLFEYFSETQRNKGNFPGRFSGRQFSNSRSEMNVSTLELGDSALYLCASSVGQGAGELFFGEGSRLTVL.

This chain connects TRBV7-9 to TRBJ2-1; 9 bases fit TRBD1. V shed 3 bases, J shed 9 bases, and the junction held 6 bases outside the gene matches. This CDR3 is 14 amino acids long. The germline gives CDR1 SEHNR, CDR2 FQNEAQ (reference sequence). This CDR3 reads CASSLGQGGSEQFF. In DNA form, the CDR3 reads TGTGCCAGCAGCTTGGGACAGGGTGGGAGTGAGCAGTTCTTC.

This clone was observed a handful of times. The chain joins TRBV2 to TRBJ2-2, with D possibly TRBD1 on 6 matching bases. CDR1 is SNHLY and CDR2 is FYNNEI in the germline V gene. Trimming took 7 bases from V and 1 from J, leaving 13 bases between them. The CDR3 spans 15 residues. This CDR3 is CASKQIGGNTGELFF. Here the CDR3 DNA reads TGTGCCAGCAAACAAATAGGGGGGAACACCGGGGAGCTGTTTTTT.

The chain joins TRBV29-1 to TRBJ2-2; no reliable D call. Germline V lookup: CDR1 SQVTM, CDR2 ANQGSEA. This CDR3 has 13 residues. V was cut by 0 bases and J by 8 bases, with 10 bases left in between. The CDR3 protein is CSVEDNTKGELFF. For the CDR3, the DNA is TGCAGCGTTGAAGATAACACGAAAGGGGAGCTGTTTTTT.

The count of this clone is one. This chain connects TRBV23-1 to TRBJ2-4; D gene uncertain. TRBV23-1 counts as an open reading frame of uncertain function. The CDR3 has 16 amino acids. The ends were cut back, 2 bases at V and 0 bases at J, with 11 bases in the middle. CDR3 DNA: TGCGCCAGCAGTCAAAGGCACTATTTAGCCAAAAACATTCAGTACTTC. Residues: CASSQRHYLAKNIQYF.

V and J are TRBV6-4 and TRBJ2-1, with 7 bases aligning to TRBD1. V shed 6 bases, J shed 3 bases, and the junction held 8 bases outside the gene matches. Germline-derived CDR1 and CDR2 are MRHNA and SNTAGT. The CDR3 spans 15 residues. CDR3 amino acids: CASSESGTDYNEQFF. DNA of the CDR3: TGTGCCAGCAGCGAGTCCGGGACAGACTACAATGAGCAGTTCTTC.

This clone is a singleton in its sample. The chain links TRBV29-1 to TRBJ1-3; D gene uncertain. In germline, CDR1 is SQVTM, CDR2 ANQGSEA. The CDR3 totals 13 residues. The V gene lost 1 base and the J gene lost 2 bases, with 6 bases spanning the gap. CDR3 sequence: CSVEGQAGNTIYF. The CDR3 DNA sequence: TGCAGCGTTGAAGGACAAGCTGGAAACACCATATATTTT.

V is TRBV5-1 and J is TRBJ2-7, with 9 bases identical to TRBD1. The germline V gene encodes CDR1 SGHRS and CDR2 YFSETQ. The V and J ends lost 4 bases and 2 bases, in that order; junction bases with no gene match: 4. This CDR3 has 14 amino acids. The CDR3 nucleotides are TGCGCCAGCAGCGGAGGGACAGGGACCTACGAGCAGTACTTC. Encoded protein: CASSGGTGTYEQYF.

The CDR3 region has the DNA TGTGCCAGCAGGTGTGGTTGTTTTACCAAGGATTTT. As protein: CASRCGCFTKDF. V and J are TRBV21-1 and TRBJ2-3. TRBV21-1 is classified as a pseudogene. CDR3 length: 12 residues.

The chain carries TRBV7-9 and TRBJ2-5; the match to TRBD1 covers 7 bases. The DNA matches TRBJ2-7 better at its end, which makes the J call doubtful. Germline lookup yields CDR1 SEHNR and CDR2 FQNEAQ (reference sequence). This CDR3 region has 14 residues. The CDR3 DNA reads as TGTGCCAGCAGTGAACAGGGGACCAGCTACGAGCAGTACTTC. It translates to CASSEQGTSYEQYF.

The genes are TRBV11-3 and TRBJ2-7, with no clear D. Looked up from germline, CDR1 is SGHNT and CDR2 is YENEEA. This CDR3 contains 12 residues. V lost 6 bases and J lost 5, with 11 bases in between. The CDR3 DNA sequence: TGTGCCAGCAGTCTTAAAGGGCACGAGCAGTACTTC. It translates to CASSLKGHEQYF.

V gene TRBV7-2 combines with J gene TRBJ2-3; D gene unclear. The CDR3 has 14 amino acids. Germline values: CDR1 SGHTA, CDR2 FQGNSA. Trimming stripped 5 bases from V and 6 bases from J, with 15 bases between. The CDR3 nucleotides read TGTGCCAGCAGCCTAACGGAACGCGCTGATACGCAGTATTTT. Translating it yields CASSLTERADTQYF.

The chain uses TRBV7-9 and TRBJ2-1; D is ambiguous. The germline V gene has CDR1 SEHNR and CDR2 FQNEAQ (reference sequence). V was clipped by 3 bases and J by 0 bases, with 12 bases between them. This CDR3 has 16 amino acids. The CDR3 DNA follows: TGTGCCAGCAGCTTCTTTGCGATCAGCTCCTACAATGAGCAGTTCTTC. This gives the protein CASSFFAISSYNEQFF. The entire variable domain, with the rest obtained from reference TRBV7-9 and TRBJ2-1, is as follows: DTGVSQNPRHKITKRGQNVTFRCDPISEHNRLYWYRQTLGQGPEFLTYFQNEAQLEKSRLLSDRFSAERPKGSFSTLEIQRTEQGDSAMYLCASSFFAISSYNEQFFGPGTRLTVL.

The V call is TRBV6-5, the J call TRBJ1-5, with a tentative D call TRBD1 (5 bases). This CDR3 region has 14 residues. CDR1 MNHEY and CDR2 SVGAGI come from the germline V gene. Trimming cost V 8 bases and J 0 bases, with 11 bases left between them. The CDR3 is CASRAGGSNQPQHF. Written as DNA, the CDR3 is TGTGCCAGCCGAGCGGGGGGTAGCAATCAGCCCCAGCATTTT.

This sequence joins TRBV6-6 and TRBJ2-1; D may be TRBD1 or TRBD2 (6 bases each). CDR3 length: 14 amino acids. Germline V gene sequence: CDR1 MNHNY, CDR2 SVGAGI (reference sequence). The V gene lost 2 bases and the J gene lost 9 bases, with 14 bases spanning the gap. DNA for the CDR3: TGTGCCAGCAGTTACGAAGGGGGGCGAGCTGAGCAGTTCTTC. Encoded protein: CASSYEGGRAEQFF.

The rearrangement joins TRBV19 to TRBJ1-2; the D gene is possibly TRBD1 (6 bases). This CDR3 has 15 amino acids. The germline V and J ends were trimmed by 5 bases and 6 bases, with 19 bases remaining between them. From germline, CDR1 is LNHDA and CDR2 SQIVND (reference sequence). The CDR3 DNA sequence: TGTGCCAGTAGTGTAAAAGGGGGGAACCCCCATGGCTACACCTTC. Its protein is CASSVKGGNPHGYTF.

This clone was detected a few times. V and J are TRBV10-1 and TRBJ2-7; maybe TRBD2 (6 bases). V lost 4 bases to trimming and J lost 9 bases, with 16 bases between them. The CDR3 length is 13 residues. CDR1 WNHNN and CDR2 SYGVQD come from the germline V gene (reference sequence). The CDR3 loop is CASSGTTLTRQYF. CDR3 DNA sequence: TGCGCCAGCAGTGGGACTACCCTTACGAGGCAGTACTTC.

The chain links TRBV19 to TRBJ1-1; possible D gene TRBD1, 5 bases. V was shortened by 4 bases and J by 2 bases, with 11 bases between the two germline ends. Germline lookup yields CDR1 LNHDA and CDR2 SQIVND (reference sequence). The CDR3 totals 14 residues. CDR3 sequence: CASSSLGANTEAFF. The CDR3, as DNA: TGTGCCAGTAGTAGTTTAGGGGCAAACACTGAAGCTTTCTTT.

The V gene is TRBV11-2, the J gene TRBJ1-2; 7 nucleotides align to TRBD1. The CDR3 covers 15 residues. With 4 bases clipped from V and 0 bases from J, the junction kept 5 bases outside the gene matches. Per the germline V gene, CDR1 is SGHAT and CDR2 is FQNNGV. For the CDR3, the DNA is TGTGCCAGCAGCTCCTATGGGACAGCTAACTATGGCTACACCTTC. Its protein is CASSSYGTANYGYTF.

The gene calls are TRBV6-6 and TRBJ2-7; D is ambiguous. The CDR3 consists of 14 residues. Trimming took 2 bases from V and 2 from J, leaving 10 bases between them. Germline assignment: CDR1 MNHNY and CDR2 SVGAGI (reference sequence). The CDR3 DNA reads TGTGCCAGCAGTTACCGCCAGCCCCCCTACGAGCAGTACTTC. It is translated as CASSYRQPPYEQYF.

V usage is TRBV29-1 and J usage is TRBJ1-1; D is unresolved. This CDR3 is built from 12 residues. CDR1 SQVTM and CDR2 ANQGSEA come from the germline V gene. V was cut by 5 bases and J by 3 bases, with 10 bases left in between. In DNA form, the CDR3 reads TGCAGCGTTCAAATTAGGTACACTGAAGCTTTCTTT. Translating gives CSVQIRYTEAFF. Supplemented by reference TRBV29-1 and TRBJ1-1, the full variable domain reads SAVISQKPSRDICQRGTSLTIQCQVDSQVTMMFWYRQQPGQSLTLIATANQGSEATYESGFVIDKFPISRPNLTFSTLTVSNMSPEDSSIYLCSVQIRYTEAFFGQGTRLTVV.

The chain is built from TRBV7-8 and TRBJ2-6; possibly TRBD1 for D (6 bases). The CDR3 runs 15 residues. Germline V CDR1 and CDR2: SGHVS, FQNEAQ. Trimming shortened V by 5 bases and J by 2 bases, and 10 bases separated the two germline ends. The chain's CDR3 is CASSTTGTGANVLTF. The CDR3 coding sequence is TGTGCCAGCAGCACCACAGGGACTGGGGCCAACGTCCTGACTTTC.

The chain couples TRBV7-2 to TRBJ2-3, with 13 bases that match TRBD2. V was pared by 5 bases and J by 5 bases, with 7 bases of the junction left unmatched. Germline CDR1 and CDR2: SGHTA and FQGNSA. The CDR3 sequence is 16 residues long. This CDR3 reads CASSPRTSGRRDTQYF. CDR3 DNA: TGTGCCAGCAGCCCCCGGACTAGCGGGAGAAGAGATACGCAGTATTTT.

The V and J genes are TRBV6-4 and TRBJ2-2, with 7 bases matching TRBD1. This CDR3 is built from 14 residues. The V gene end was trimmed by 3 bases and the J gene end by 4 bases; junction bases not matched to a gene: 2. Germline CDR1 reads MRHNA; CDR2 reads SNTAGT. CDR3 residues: CASSERGLTGELFF. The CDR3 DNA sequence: TGTGCCAGCAGTGAAAGGGGGCTCACCGGGGAGCTGTTTTTT.